This record covers a single T cell receptor (beta chain). The target antigen is unknown. The sample comes from a study of post-analysis software for immune sequencing data. Study in general: As for disease course, relapsing-remitting, secondary progressive and progressive-relapsing multiple sclerosis were all included.

V was pared by 5 bases and J by 0 bases, with 11 bases between. The CDR3 spans 15 residues. Study results and limitations: Those with multiple sclerosis, the patient group, showed significantly lower normalized Chao1 diversity than controls. F measure grouped same-batch samples tightly together. Controls showed lower frequencies than patients for five TRBV segments, and TRBV5-6, TRBV5-1 and TRBV20-1 were among these.

Prepared libraries of TCR beta cDNA carried unique molecular identifiers. TCRdb called the PCR reads again in MiXCR, with one record for every CDR3 protein. The sample holds approximately 730,000 distinct CDR3 sequences, about half seen once. The clonotype was recovered from a girl aged 5-17 years with multiple sclerosis. This chain joins TRBV12-3 or TRBV12-4 and TRBJ1-5; D ambiguous. The specimen sequenced was blood. This chain's CDR3 is CASSPLGSSNQPQHF. Written as DNA, the CDR3 is TGTGCCAGCAGTCCCCTGGGCAGTAGCAATCAGCCCCAGCATTTT.